This entry concerns a single T cell receptor (beta chain). This sample is drawn from a study of blood T cell repertoires in COVID-19. Only in-frame clones appear in the TCRdb table, and some are missing; sequencing was by immunoSEQ multiplex PCR. The table lists some 380,000 clones, approximately 87% of them singletons. Germline V gene sequence: CDR1 LNHDA, CDR2 SQIVND (reference sequence). This CDR3 has 14 amino acids. Trimming at V came to 4 bases and at J to 2 bases, leaving 3 bases not matched to a gene. The sample comprised PBMCs or T cells enriched from blood (not recorded which). The clonotype originates from a man younger than 45 who had recovered from COVID-19. The rearrangement links TRBV19 to TRBJ2-3; 7 bases fit TRBD1. In DNA, the CDR3 is TGTGCCAGTAGTAGGGGACAGTTCACAGATACGCAGTATTTT. Its translation is CASSRGQFTDTQYF.